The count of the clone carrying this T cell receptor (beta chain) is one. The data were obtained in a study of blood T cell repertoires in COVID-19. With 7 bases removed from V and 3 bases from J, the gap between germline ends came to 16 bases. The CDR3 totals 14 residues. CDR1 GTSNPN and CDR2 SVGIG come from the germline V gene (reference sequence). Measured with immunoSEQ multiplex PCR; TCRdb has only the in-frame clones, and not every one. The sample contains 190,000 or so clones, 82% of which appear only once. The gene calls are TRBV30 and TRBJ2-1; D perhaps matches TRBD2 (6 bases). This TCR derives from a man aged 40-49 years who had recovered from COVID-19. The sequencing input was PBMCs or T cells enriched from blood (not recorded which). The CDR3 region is CALDFSGYYNEQFF. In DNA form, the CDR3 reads TGTGCCTTGGACTTTAGCGGCTACTACAATGAGCAGTTCTTC.